The 26 T cell receptor beta chains presented below share a single source sample, sequenced in a study of human CD8 memory T cell subsets. Libraries for TCR beta were constructed using UMI-labeled 5' RACE. For each CDR3 protein, TCRdb gives one entry from its re-call of the 5' RACE reads, without DNA. The sample yields about 20,000 distinct CDR3 sequences, of which the top ten take up approximately 5%. Input material: CD8+ T cells from PBMCs. The receptors shown here come from a human donor in good health.

The J gene is TRBJ2-7, the V gene TRBV4-1. The CDR3 runs 13 residues. In germline, CDR1 is MGHRA, CDR2 YSYEKL. CDR3 in amino acids: CASSQGTTYEQYF.

This clonotype is deemed medium-sized by its frequency. The rearrangement links TRBV7-3 to TRBJ1-2; without DNA, the TCRdb call of TRBD1 cannot be checked. Looked up from germline, CDR1 is SGHTA and CDR2 is FQGTGA. The CDR3 is made up of 15 amino acids. The CDR3 sequence: CASSSSGVPSDGYTF.

The chain links TRBV20-1 to TRBJ2-7; no DNA is available, so the TRBD2 call from TCRdb remains unchecked. Germline assignment: CDR1 DFQATT and CDR2 SNEGSKA (reference sequence). The CDR3 covers 14 residues. CDR3 amino acids: CSALGTANSYEQYF.

The chain links TRBV7-2 to TRBJ2-7; TCRdb's D call, TRBD2, is unchecked because there is no DNA. From germline, CDR1 is SGHTA and CDR2 FQGNSA. This CDR3 contains 20 residues. The CDR3: CASSLASPPVGLAGVGEQCF.

The CDR3 is CASSLSPGFYEQYF. J is TRBJ2-7 and V is TRBV5-6; TCRdb designates TRBD2, a call that cannot be tested without DNA. This CDR3 is built from 14 residues. Per germline, CDR1 SGHDT and CDR2 YYEEEE.

The chain joins TRBV12-3 or TRBV12-4 to TRBJ2-1; TCRdb's D call, TRBD1, is unchecked because there is no DNA. The CDR3 has 13 amino acids. The chain's CDR3 is CASTQTGSNEQFF.

V gene TRBV15 combines with J gene TRBJ2-1; checking the TCRdb D call of TRBD2 is not possible without DNA. The CDR3 consists of 20 residues. Germline CDR1 reads LNHNV; CDR2 reads YYDKDF (reference sequence). The CDR3 loop is CATSRGVETSGRTTYNEQFF. Variable domain in full (rest from reference TRBV15 and TRBJ2-1): DAMVIQNPRYQVTQFGKPVTLSCSQTLNHNVMYWYQQKSSQAPKLLFHYYDKDFNNEADTPDNFQSRRPNTSFCFLDIRSPGLGDTAMYLCATSRGVETSGRTTYNEQFFGPGTRLTVL.

V usage is TRBV6-5 and J usage is TRBJ2-5; TCRdb picks TRBD1, but there is no DNA to check that call. CDR1 and CDR2 (germline): MNHEY, SVGAGI. The CDR3 runs 16 residues. The CDR3 sequence: CASSYNTGFGQETQYF.

V gene TRBV13 combines with J gene TRBJ2-3; TCRdb indicates TRBD2, and absent DNA this call remains unverified. This CDR3 region has 16 residues. Per germline, CDR1 PRHDT and CDR2 FYEKMQ (reference sequence). CDR3 loop: CASSMTSGGLTDTQYF.

The chain couples TRBV12-3 or TRBV12-4 to TRBJ2-3; TCRdb returns TRBD2, unconfirmable since there is no DNA. The CDR3 spans 17 residues. The CDR3 is CASSSPTSGGATDTQYF.

The V call is TRBV20-1, the J call TRBJ1-2; lacking DNA, the TRBD1 call made by TCRdb goes unchecked. The length of the CDR3 is 15 residues. The V gene's germline CDR1 is DFQATT and CDR2 SNEGSKA (reference sequence). CDR3 sequence reads: CSARDRQGTEVGYTF.

The chain carries TRBV4-3 and TRBJ1-1. This CDR3 is 14 amino acids long. Per the germline V gene, CDR1 is LGHNA and CDR2 is YSLEER. This chain's CDR3 is CASSQDIGNTEAFF.

This chain joins TRBV2 and TRBJ2-4; TCRdb's D call of TRBD1 is untestable without DNA. Per germline, CDR1 SNHLY and CDR2 FYNNEI. CDR3 size: 14 residues. The CDR3 protein is CASGGYPTKNIQYF.

This clonotype is identified as medium-sized from frequency. This chain joins TRBV6-2 or TRBV6-3 and TRBJ1-2; absent DNA, TCRdb's TRBD1 call cannot be checked. CDR1 MNHEY and CDR2 SVGEGT come from the germline V gene. The CDR3 is 14 amino acids. The CDR3: CSSSTTGGSYGYTF.

The chain couples TRBV7-8 to TRBJ1-2; lacking DNA, the TRBD1 call made by TCRdb goes unchecked. CDR1 and CDR2 (germline): SGHVS, FQNEAQ. CDR3 size: 15 residues. The chain's CDR3 is CASSQRQGAIYGYTF.

This rearrangement joins TRBV29-1 to TRBJ1-1; TCRdb indicates TRBD1, and absent DNA this call remains unverified. This CDR3 is 15 amino acids long. CDR1 is SQVTM and CDR2 is ANQGSEA in the germline V gene. CDR3 loop: CSTAGTPEGNTEAFF.

The chain couples TRBV28 to TRBJ2-7; the TRBD1 assignment by TCRdb is unverifiable without DNA. This CDR3 has 15 amino acids. Germline V gene data show CDR1 as MDHEN and CDR2 as SYDVKM. CDR3 loop: CASSSPGTNSYEQYF. The full variable domain, rest sourced from reference TRBV28 and TRBJ2-7, is DVKVTQSSRYLVKRTGEKVFLECVQDMDHENMFWYRQDPGLGLRLIYFSYDVKMKEKGDIPEGYSVSREKKERFSLILESASTNQTSMYLCASSSPGTNSYEQYFGPGTRLTVT.

This clonotype is classed as medium-sized by frequency. J is TRBJ1-1 and V is TRBV29-1; TCRdb indicates TRBD1, and absent DNA this call remains unverified. Germline V gene lookup returns CDR1 SQVTM and CDR2 ANQGSEA. There are 11 residues in the CDR3. The CDR3 is CSVRGDREAFF.

This chain connects TRBV7-9 to TRBJ1-1; TCRdb's D call, TRBD1, is unchecked because there is no DNA. From germline, CDR1 is SEHNR and CDR2 FQNEAQ (reference sequence). The CDR3 consists of 17 residues. The CDR3 is CASSLAEGQALNTEAFF.

The rearrangement uses TRBV23-1 and TRBJ1-1; the D gene TCRdb calls, TRBD1, cannot be checked with no DNA. TRBV23-1 is noted as an ORF with a role that remains uncertain. This CDR3 has 13 residues. The CDR3 reads CASSQMGDTEAFF.

This chain connects TRBV28 to TRBJ2-7; TCRdb picks TRBD2, but there is no DNA to check that call. The CDR3 extends over 16 amino acids. The germline gives CDR1 MDHEN, CDR2 SYDVKM. This chain's CDR3 is CASSYETSGRAYEQYF.

This chain links TRBV29-1 with TRBJ2-1; with no DNA, the TCRdb D assignment of TRBD1 cannot be verified. This CDR3 spans 14 amino acids. Looked up from germline, CDR1 is SQVTM and CDR2 is ANQGSEA. The CDR3 reads CSVPLGQGWIEQFF.

J is TRBJ2-5 and V is TRBV3-1; TCRdb reports TRBD1, a call that lacks DNA to check it against. Germline V gene sequence: CDR1 LGHDT, CDR2 YNNKEL (reference sequence). The CDR3 runs 15 residues. The CDR3 protein is CASSYPGHKVETQYF.

V usage is TRBV7-3 and J usage is TRBJ2-1. Germline CDR1 is SGHTA and CDR2 is FQGTGA. The CDR3 runs to 13 residues. CDR3 amino acids: CASSLTGRYEQFF.

The chain joins TRBV28 to TRBJ2-7; TCRdb reports TRBD2, a call that lacks DNA to check it against. CDR1 is MDHEN, CDR2 SYDVKM, per germline. This CDR3 spans 15 amino acids. CDR3 loop: CASSFGGSISYEQYF.

The V gene is TRBV20-1, the J gene TRBJ1-2. There are 16 residues in the CDR3. Germline CDR1 is DFQATT and CDR2 is SNEGSKA (reference sequence). The CDR3 protein is CSARDSRGEESYGYTF.